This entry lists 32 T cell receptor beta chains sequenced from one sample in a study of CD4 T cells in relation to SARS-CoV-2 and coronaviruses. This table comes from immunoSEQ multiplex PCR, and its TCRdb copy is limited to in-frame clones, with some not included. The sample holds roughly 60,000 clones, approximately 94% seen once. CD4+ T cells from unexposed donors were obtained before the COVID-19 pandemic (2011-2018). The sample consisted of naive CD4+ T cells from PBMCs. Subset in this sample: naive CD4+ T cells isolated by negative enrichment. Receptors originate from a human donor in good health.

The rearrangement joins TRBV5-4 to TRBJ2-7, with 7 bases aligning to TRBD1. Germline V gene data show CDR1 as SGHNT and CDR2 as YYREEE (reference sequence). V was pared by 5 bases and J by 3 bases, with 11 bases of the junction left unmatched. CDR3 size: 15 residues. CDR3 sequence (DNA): TGTGCCAGCAGTTCGCAAGGACAGGCTGGCTACGAGCAGTACTTC. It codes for CASSSQGQAGYEQYF.

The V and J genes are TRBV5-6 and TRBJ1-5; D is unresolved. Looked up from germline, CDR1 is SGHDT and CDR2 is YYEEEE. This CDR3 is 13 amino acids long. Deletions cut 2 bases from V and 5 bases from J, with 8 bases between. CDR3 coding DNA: TGTGCCAGCAGCTTAGGTCGATATCAGCCCCAGCATTTT. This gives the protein CASSLGRYQPQHF.

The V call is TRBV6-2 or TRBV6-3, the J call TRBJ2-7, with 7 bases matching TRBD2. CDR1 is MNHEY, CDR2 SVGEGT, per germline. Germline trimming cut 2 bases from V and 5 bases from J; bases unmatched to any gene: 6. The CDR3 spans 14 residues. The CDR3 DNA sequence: TGTGCCAGCAGTTACAGAGGCGGGAGCCACGAGCAGTACTTC. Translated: CASSYRGGSHEQYF.

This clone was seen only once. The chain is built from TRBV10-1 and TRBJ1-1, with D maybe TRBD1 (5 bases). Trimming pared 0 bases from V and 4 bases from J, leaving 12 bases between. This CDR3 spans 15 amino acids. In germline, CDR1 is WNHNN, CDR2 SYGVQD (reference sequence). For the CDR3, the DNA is TGCGCCAGCAGTGAGTCGATATGGGGGGGCACTGAAGCTTTCTTT. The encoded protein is CASSESIWGGTEAFF.

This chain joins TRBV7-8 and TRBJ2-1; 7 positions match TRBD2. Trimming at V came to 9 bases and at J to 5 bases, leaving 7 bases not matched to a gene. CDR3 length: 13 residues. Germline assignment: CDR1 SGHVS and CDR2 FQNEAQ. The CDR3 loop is CASSGSPHNEQFF. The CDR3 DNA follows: TGTGCCAGTAGCGGGTCTCCACACAATGAGCAGTTCTTC.

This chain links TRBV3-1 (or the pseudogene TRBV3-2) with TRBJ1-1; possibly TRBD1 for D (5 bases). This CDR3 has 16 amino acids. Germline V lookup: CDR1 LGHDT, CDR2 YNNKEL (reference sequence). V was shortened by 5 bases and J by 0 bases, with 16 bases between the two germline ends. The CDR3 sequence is CASSVMGVGMNTEAFF. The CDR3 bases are TGTGCCAGCAGCGTAATGGGGGTGGGTATGAACACTGAAGCTTTCTTT.

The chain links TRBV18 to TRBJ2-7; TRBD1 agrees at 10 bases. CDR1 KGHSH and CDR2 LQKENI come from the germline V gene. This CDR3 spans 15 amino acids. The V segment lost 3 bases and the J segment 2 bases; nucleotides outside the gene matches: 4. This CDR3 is CASSPDRGRAYEQYF. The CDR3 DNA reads TGTGCCAGCTCACCGGACAGGGGGAGGGCCTACGAGCAGTACTTC.

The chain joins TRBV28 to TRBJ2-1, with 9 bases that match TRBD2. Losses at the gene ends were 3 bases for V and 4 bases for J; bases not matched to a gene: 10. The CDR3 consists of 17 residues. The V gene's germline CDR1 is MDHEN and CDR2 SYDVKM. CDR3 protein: CASSFGGRLAGYNEQFF. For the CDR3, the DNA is TGTGCCAGCAGTTTTGGGGGGCGGCTAGCGGGATACAATGAGCAGTTCTTC.

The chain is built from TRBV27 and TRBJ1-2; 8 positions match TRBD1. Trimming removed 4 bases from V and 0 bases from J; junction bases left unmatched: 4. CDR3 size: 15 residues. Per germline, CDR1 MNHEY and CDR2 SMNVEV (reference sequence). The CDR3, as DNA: TGTGCCAGCAGTTCCTGGACAGGGACTAACTATGGCTACACCTTC. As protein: CASSSWTGTNYGYTF.

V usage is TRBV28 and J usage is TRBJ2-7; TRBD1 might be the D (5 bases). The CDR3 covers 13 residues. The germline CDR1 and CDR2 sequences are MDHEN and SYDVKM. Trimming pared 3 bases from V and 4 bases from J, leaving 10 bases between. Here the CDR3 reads CASSFSRVYEQYF. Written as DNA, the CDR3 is TGTGCCAGCAGTTTTAGCAGGGTGTACGAGCAGTACTTC.

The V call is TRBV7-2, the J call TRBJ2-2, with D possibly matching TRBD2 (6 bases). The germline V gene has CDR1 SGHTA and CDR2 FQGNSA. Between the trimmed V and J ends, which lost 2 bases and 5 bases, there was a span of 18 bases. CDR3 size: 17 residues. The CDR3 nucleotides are TGTGCCAGCAGCTTAAGGGAGGCAGCCACGCGGACCGGGGAGCTGTTTTTT. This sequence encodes CASSLREAATRTGELFF.

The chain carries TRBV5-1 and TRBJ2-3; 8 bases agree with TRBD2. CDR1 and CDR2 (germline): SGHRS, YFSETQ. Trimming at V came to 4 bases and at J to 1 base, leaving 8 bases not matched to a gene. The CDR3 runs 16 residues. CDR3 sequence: CASSPGGRGGTDTQYF. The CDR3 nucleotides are TGCGCCAGCAGCCCGGGGGGGAGAGGGGGCACAGATACGCAGTATTTT.

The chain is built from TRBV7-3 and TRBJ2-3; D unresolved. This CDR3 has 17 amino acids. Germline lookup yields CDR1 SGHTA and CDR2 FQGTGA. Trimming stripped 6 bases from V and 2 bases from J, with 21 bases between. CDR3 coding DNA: TGTGCCAGCAGGACACAGCCCACGCAGAGATTCACAGATACGCAGTATTTT. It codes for CASRTQPTQRFTDTQYF.

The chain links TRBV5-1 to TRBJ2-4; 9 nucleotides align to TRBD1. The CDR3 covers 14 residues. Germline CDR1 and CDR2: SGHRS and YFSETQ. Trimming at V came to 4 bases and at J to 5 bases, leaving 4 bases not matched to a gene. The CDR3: CASSGTGIQNIQYF. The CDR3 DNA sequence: TGCGCCAGCAGCGGGACAGGGATCCAAAACATTCAGTACTTC.

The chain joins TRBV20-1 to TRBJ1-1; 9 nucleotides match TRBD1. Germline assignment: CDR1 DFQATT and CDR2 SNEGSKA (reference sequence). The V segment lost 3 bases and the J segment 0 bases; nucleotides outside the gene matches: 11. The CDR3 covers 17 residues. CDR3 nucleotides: TGCAGTGCTAGTGACTCTGACAGGGGGGGGATGAACACTGAAGCTTTCTTT. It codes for CSASDSDRGGMNTEAFF.

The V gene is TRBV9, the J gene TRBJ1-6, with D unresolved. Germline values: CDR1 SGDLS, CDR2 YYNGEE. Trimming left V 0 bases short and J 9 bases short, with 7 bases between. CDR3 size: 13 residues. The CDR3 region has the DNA TGTGCCAGCAGCGTAGACCTCAGTTCACCCCTCCACTTT. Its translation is CASSVDLSSPLHF.

The CDR3 loop reads CASSARRRGLFLGYTF. The CDR3 DNA reads TGTGCCAGCAGCGCGCGGCGTCGGGGTTTATTTCTAGGCTACACCTTC. J is TRBJ1-2 and V is TRBV3-1 (or the pseudogene TRBV3-2); D is unresolved. Germline CDR1 LGHDT, CDR2 YNNKEL (reference sequence). Between the trimmed V and J ends, which lost 5 bases and 8 bases, there was a span of 24 bases. The CDR3 consists of 16 residues.

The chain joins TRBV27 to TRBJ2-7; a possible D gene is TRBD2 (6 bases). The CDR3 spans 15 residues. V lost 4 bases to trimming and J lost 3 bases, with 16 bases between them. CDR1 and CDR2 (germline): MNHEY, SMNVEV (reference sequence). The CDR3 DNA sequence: TGTGCCAGCAGTTCGGGGGACTCCTTGGGCTACGAGCAGTACTTC. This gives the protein CASSSGDSLGYEQYF.

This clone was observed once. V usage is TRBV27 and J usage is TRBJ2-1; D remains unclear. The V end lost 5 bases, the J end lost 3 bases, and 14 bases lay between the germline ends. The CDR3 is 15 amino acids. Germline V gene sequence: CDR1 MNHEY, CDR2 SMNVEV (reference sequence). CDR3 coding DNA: TGTGCCAGCAGTCGCCGGATTATAGACTACAATGAGCAGTTCTTC. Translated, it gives CASSRRIIDYNEQFF.

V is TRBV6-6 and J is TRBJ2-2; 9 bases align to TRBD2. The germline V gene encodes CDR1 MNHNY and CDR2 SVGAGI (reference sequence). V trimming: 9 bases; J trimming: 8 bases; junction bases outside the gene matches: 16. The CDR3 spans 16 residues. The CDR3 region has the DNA TGTGCCAGTAATATGCCGGCGGCTAGCGGGACGGGGGAGCTGTTTTTT. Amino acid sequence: CASNMPAASGTGELFF.

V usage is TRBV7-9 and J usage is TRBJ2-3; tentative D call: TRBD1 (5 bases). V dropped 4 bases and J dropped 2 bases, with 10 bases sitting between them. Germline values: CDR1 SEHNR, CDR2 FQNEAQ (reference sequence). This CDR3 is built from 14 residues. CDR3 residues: CASSSGFSTDTQYF. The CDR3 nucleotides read TGTGCCAGCAGCTCAGGGTTCTCCACAGATACGCAGTATTTT.

CDR3 nucleotide sequence: TGTGCTAGTGGTTTGGTACTAACGGACCCTTCTTACAATGAGCAGTTCTTC. Translated: CASGLVLTDPSYNEQFF. The V gene is TRBV12-5, the J gene TRBJ2-1; no clear D. This CDR3 comprises 17 residues. Trimming stripped 0 bases from V and 4 bases from J, with 16 bases between. The V gene's germline CDR1 is LGHNT and CDR2 FRNRAP.

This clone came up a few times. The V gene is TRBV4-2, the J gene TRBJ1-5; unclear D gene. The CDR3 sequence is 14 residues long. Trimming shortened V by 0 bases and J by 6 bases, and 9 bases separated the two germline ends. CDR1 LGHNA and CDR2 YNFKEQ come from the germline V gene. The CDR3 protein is CASSQEIGRQPQHF. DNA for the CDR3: TGTGCCAGCAGCCAAGAGATAGGGCGTCAGCCCCAGCATTTT.

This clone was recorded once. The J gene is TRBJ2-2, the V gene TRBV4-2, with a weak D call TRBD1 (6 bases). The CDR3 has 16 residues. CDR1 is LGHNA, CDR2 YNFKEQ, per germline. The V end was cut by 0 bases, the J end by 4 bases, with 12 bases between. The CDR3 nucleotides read TGTGCCAGCAGCCAAGATAGGGGGAGATCCACCGGGGAGCTGTTTTTT. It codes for CASSQDRGRSTGELFF.

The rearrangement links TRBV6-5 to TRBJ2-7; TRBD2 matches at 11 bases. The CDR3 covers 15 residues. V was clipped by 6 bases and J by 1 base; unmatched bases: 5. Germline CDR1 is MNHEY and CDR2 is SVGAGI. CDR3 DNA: TGTGCCAGCAGCCATGGGACTAGCGGATCCTACGAGCAGTACTTC. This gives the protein CASSHGTSGSYEQYF.

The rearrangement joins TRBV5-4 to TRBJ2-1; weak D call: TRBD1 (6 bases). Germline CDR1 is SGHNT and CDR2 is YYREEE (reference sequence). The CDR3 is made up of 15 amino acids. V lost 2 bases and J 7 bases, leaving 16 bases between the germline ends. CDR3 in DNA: TGTGCCAGCAGCTTTAGTGGGGGCTTCTCGAATGAGCAGTTCTTC. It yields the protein CASSFSGGFSNEQFF.

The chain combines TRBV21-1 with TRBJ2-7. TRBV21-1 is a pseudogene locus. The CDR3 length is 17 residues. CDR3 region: CASSKASSGGGAYEQYF. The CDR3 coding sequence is TGTGCCAGCAGCAAAGCGTCTTCTGGGGGTGGTGCCTACGAGCAGTACTTC.

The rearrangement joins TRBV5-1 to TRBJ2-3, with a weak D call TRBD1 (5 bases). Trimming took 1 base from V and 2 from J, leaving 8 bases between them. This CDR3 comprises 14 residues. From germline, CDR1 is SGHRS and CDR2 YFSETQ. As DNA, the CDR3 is TGCGCCAGCAGCTTGCAGGGTGACACAGATACGCAGTATTTT. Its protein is CASSLQGDTDTQYF.

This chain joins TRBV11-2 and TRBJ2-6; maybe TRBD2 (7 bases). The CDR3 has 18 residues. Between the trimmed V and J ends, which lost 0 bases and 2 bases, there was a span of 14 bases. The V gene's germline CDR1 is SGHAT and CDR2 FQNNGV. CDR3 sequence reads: CASSLDGGGGAGANVLTF. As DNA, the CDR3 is TGTGCCAGCAGCTTAGATGGGGGAGGGGGAGCTGGGGCCAACGTCCTGACTTTC.

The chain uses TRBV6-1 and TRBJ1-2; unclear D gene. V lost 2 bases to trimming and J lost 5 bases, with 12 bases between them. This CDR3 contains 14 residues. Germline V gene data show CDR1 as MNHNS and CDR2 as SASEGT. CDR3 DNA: TGTGCCAGCAGTGAAAGTCTGGAACCTTATGGCTACACCTTC. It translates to CASSESLEPYGYTF.

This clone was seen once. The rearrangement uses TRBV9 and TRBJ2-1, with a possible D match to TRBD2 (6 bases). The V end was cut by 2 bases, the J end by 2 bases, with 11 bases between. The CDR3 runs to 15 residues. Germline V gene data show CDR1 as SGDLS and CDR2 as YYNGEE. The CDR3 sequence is CASSVRDSTYNEQFF. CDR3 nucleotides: TGTGCCAGCAGCGTCCGGGACTCGACCTACAATGAGCAGTTCTTC.

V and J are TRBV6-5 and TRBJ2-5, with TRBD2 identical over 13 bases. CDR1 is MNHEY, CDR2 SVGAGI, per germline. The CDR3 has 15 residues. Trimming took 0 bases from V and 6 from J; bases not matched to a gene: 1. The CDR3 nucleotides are TGTGCCAGCAGTTACTCACTAGCGGGGGGGCAGACCCAGTACTTC. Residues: CASSYSLAGGQTQYF.